This TCR beta chain was sequenced in a study of blood T cell repertoires in COVID-19 (dated by TCRdb to 2018 to 2021). For the study in its entirety: Collaborator samples came from the United States, Italy and Spain and covered acute and convalescent phases of COVID-19. The prospective study material was composed of cDNA or gDNA derived from T cells, B-cell-depleted T cells, or PBMCs. Subjects who had been exposed to COVID-19, were actively infected with it, or had recovered from it provided the deeply sampled blood TCRbeta repertoires that made up the dataset. The repertoires were released in a freely available public database intended as a resource for research on the immune response to SARS-CoV-2. The samples were drawn from the first 160 participants of the ongoing ImmuneRACE study and from roughly 1,300 subjects provided by 6 global collaborators. The sample metadata nearly always contained a de-identified subject ID, COVID-19 status, age in years and sex. Where HLA class I and class II types were available, the types were taken from metadata supplied by the sample provider, not from assay-based typing. On the study overall, not on this receptor specifically: Clinical and demographic metadata were provided uncurated, with the amount varying by source and participant.

Trimming takes 3 bases from V and 3 bases from J, and the germline ends sit 6 bases apart. The CDR3 covers 12 residues, taking in both the cysteine and the phenylalanine. Of the read, only the CDR3 DNA is kept; its 36 bases are in frame from base 1. CDR1 and CDR2, per the germline V gene, are MGHDK and SYGVNS. With regard to this clone: The target of this receptor is not known. No base quality values were provided; no much bigger clone lies one nucleotide off.

TCRbeta CDR3 regions were amplified from genomic DNA by means of the immunoSEQ Assay, a bias-controlled multiplex PCR. As for the authors' bioinformatics: The number of nucleated cells in each sample was estimated by amplification of reference gene primers within the assay. To quantify the absolute abundance of each unique TCRbeta CDR3 rearrangement, sequence reads were collapsed and filtered. Productive Simpson clonality was computed per sample as the square root of Simpson's diversity index over productive rearrangements. What TCRdb holds here is the immuneACCESS table cut down to in-frame rearrangements. Part of the clones is not present; checked against another copy, under half of the missing clones reflect an unresolved V gene, and the others are unexplained. D and trimming come from the DNA, and the V and J calls and clone size come from that table. The sample table holds 200,000 to 300,000 clones, of which about 91% were seen once. The ten largest clones add up to 2% to 3% of the sample.

Participants in the prospective study were aged roughly 18 to 100 years, lived in 20 to 30 United States geographic areas, and enrolled through a virtual design. Cohort assignment in the prospective study relied on participant-reported clinical history from a screening survey and a study questionnaire. Mobile phlebotomists in the prospective study collected whole blood, serum and a nasopharyngeal or oropharyngeal swab from every participant. Participants in the prospective study had the option to provide additional blood draws and questionnaires over a roughly two-month period. Before DNA extraction, blood samples from the prospective study were shipped at room temperature or frozen.

Specimen: PBMCs or T cells enriched from blood (not recorded which). The rearranged chain carries TRBV25-1 and TRBJ2-7, with no confidently assigned D gene. This receptor was identified in a woman aged 40 to 50 with acute COVID-19. The CDR3 region reads CASSDRLYEQYF. The DNA sequence is TGTGCCAGCAGTGACAGACTCTACGAGCAGTACTTC.